One T cell receptor beta chain is described in this entry. The antigen is not known. This entry is derived from a study of a mutant IDH1 vaccine in newly diagnosed glioma. The overall study: Radiotherapy, temozolomide, or both had been given previously, and both were given to most.

As to time point: week 35, safety follow-up. All doses held 300 ug of mutant IDH1 20-mer peptide, with topical imiquimod. Each tumor in the donors was a new WHO grade 3 or 4 astrocytoma, IDH1-mutant and ATRX-lost. TCRdb's table, derived via immunoSEQ multiplex PCR, lists solely in-frame clones and lacks some. The data contain 68,000 or so clones, roughly 84% of them singletons. The source material was PBMCs, sampled from a glioma patient whose treatment included an IDH1 peptide vaccine. This TCR was recovered from a man younger than 30 with glioma.

The CDR3, as DNA: TGCGCCAGCAGGGCGGGGTACCTTAGCACAGATACGCAGTATTTT. Protein sequence: CASRAGYLSTDTQYF. V is TRBV5-1 and J is TRBJ2-3, with a weak D call TRBD2 (6 bases). Trimming pared 5 bases from V and 0 bases from J, leaving 13 bases between. Germline V CDR1 and CDR2: SGHRS, YFSETQ. This CDR3 region has 15 residues. Using reference TRBV5-1 and TRBJ2-3 for the parts outside the CDR3, the full variable domain is KAGVTQTPRYLIKTRGQQVTLSCSPISGHRSVSWYQQTPGQGLQFLFEYFSETQRNKGNFPGRFSGRQFSNSRSEMNVSTLELGDSALYLCASRAGYLSTDTQYFGPGTRLTVL.